Below, 2 T cell receptor beta chains from the same sample are listed, as sequenced in a study of chemoradiotherapy in HPV16-positive cancers. Sequenced by immunoSEQ multiplex PCR; TCRdb stores in-frame clones only, minus some. The data show 1,300 or so clones, with roughly 75% seen just once and around 15% held by the top ten. The source was tumor tissue, collected from a patient who underwent chemoradiotherapy. The receptors shown here come from a human donor with HPV-associated anogenital cancer.

Worth noting for this clone: Its ends do not fully match the called genes, so a read error is possible. This rearrangement joins TRBV7-7 to TRBJ2-2; D is undetermined. The CDR3 has 15 residues. The germline CDR1 and CDR2 sequences are SSHAT and FNYEAQ (reference sequence). CDR3 in DNA: TGTGCTAGCAGCCCGTCCGACGCGAACACCGGGGAGCTGTTTTTT. It yields the protein CASSPSDANTGELFF. Looking up the rest from reference TRBV7-7 and TRBJ2-2 gives the full variable domain: GAGVSQSPRYKVTKRGQDVTLRCDPISSHATLYWYQQALGQGPEFLTYFNYEAQPDKSGLPSDRFSAERPEGSISTLTIQRTEQRDSAMYRCASSPSDANTGELFFGEGSRLTVL.

The chain employs TRBV4-3 and TRBJ2-5; D is perhaps TRBD1 or TRBD2 (5 bases each). Germline V gene lookup returns CDR1 LGHNA and CDR2 YSLEER. The CDR3 contains 16 residues. Trimming removed 1 base at V and 5 bases at J, with 17 bases between. The CDR3, as DNA: TGCGCCAGCAGCCAAGGGGGCAGGGACGGTTTGGAGACCCAGTACTTC. Translated, it gives CASSQGGRDGLETQYF.